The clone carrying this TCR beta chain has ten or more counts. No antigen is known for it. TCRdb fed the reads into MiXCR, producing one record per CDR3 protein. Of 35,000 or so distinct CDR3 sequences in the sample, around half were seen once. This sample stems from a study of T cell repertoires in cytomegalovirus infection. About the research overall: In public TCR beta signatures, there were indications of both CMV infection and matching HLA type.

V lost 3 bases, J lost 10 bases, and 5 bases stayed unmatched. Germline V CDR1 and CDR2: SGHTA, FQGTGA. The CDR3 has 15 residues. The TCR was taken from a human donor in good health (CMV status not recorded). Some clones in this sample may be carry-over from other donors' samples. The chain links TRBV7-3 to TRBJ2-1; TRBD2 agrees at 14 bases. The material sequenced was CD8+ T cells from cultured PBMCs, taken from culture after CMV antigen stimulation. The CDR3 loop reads CASSFEGTSGREQFF. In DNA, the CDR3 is TGTGCCAGCAGCTTCGAGGGGACTAGCGGGAGAGAGCAGTTCTTC.